The rows below give T cell receptor beta chains drawn from one sample of a study of identical twins. TCRdb called the 5' RACE reads again in MiXCR, with one record for every CDR3 protein. The sample yields 500,000 to 550,000 distinct CDR3 sequences, about 20% seen once. The sample was also reused in another study, on T cells expressing NK-cell markers.

Specimen: CD4+ T cells sorted from blood. The origin of the receptors is a woman aged 18 to 35 in good health. CDR3s include the opening cysteine and the closing phenylalanine or tryptophan. The D gene is left open where the match is weak. Clone sizes are given selectively: once, few, many, or a class where the clone is expanded.

TRBV15	12	.	.	TRBJ2-2	TGTGCCACCAGCAGAGCCACCTGGGAGCTGTTTTTT	CATSRATWELFF
TRBV12-3/TRBV12-4	14	many	.	TRBJ1-5	TGTGCCAGCAGTGCAGGGAATAGCAATCAGCCCCAGCATTTT	CASSAGNSNQPQHF
TRBV5-1	14	few	TRBD2	TRBJ2-1	TGCGCCAGCAGCTTCGGCGGGAGGAGCAATGAGCAGTTCTTC	CASSFGGRSNEQFF
TRBV20-1	12	few	.	TRBJ2-7	TGCAGTGCTATGACAGCCACCTACGAGCAGTACTTC	CSAMTATYEQYF
TRBV7-2	16	few	TRBD2	TRBJ2-1	TGTGCCAGCAGCTTACCGGGAGGGCCGGTTTACAATGAGCAGTTCTTC	CASSLPGGPVYNEQFF
TRBV28	14	.	TRBD2	TRBJ2-3	TGTGCCAGCAGTTCCCCGGGGACTAGCGGGAGATTGTATTTT	CASSSPGTSGRLYF
TRBV6-1	16	once	.	TRBJ2-1	TGTGCCAGCAGTGGACCCAGGGCCCACTTCCACAATGAGCAGTTCTTC	CASSGPRAHFHNEQFF
TRBV20-1	12	few	.	TRBJ1-5	TGCAGTGGGGGAAGTAAGGGTCAGCCCCAGCATTTT	CSGGSKGQPQHF
TRBV15	15	.	.	TRBJ2-7	TGTGCCACCAGCAGAGATACCGGGGCCCCCTACGAGCAGTACTTC	CATSRDTGAPYEQYF
TRBV11-2	14	many	.	TRBJ2-5	TGTGCCAGCAGCTCGGACGGCCAACAAGAGACCCAGTACTTC	CASSSDGQQETQYF
TRBV20-1	15	few	TRBD2	TRBJ2-1	TGCAGTGCTAGGGAGAGCGGGAACCGATACAATGAGCAGTTCTTC	CSARESGNRYNEQFF
TRBV20-1	14	few	.	TRBJ2-6	TGCAGTGCCCTCCGGGGGACTGGGGCCAACGTCCTGACTTTC	CSALRGTGANVLTF
TRBV20-1	12	.	TRBD1	TRBJ1-5	TGCAGTGCTGGACAGGGGTTTCAGCCCCAGCATTTT	CSAGQGFQPQHF
TRBV27	16	few	.	TRBJ2-5	TGTGCCAGCAGTTTATCCCTAACCGGAGGGAAAGAGACCCAGTACTTC	CASSLSLTGGKETQYF
TRBV9	13	few	.	TRBJ2-5	TGTGCCAGCAGCGCCCCCCCCTGGGAGACCCAGTACTTC	CASSAPPWETQYF